This T cell receptor (beta chain) originates from a study of post-analysis software for immune sequencing data. In the study overall: The patients showed relapsing-remitting, secondary progressive and progressive-relapsing multiple sclerosis courses. General study findings and limits: Compared with controls, patients had more of about 5 TRBV segments, including TRBV5-6, TRBV5-1 and TRBV20-1.

Unique molecular identifiers were built into the TCR beta cDNA libraries. TCRdb called the PCR reads again in MiXCR, with one record for every CDR3 protein. The profile covers 800,000 to 950,000 distinct CDR3 sequences, with roughly 50% appearing a single time and around 4.5% taken by the ten largest. The germline V gene has CDR1 MDHEN and CDR2 SYDVKM. The V segment lost 6 bases and the J segment 1 base; nucleotides outside the gene matches: 7. The CDR3 has 15 amino acids. Concerning this clonotype itself: Its antigen is not identified.

This chain connects TRBV28 to TRBJ2-5; 8 bases map to TRBD1. The source of this sequence is a girl between 5 and 17 years old with multiple sclerosis. The sequenced material came from blood. CDR3 bases: TGTGCCAGCAGCAGAGACAGGGGACCCCAAGAGACCCAGTACTTC. Encoded protein: CASSRDRGPQETQYF. The full variable domain, rest sourced from reference TRBV28 and TRBJ2-5, is DVKVTQSSRYLVKRTGEKVFLECVQDMDHENMFWYRQDPGLGLRLIYFSYDVKMKEKGDIPEGYSVSREKKERFSLILESASTNQTSMYLCASSRDRGPQETQYFGPGTRLLVL.